Below, 23 T cell receptor beta chains from the same sample are listed, as sequenced in a study of T cells after yellow fever vaccination. MiXCR was run by TCRdb on the 5' RACE reads, yielding one entry per CDR3 protein. The sample carries about 310,000 distinct CDR3 sequences, roughly 4% recorded once. The sequenced sample was PBMCs, obtained on the day of the yellow fever booster vaccination. These receptors came from a man aged 18 to 35 who received the YFV17D yellow fever vaccine.

This clonotype came up once. A much larger clone is a single base away; this may be a read error. The chain employs TRBV9 and TRBJ2-3, with a tentative D call TRBD2 (5 bases). CDR3 size: 16 residues. Germline CDR1 SGDLS, CDR2 YYNGEE. The CDR3 spells CASSVASAASTDTQNF. In DNA form, the CDR3 reads TGTGCCAGCAGCGTAGCCAGCGCAGCTAGCACAGATACGCAGAATTTT.

This clonotype was counted only a few times. The chain carries TRBV7-8 and TRBJ1-5, with D perhaps matching TRBD1 (6 bases). Trimming took off 5 bases at V and 1 base at J, with 9 bases between the two ends. The CDR3 loop spans 14 amino acids. The germline CDR1 and CDR2 sequences are SGHVS and FQNEAQ. The CDR3 protein is CASSATGSNQPQHF. In DNA form, the CDR3 reads TGTGCCAGCAGCGCAACAGGGAGCAATCAGCCCCAGCATTTT.

This clonotype was detected ten times or more. The chain has TRBV10-3 and TRBJ2-1; D uncertain. V was shortened by 2 bases and J by 4 bases, with 12 bases between the two germline ends. Germline V CDR1 and CDR2: ENHRY, SYGVKD. The CDR3 has 15 residues. The DNA of the CDR3 is TGTGCCATCAGTGAGGGTGTCGGGCAGTACAATGAGCAGTTCTTC. Translating it yields CAISEGVGQYNEQFF.

This clonotype was observed a handful of times. This chain uses TRBV4-3 with TRBJ2-2; D is unresolved. CDR1 and CDR2 (germline): LGHNA, YSLEER. The CDR3 consists of 15 residues. V gave up 5 bases and J gave up 6 bases, with 16 bases separating them. CDR3 coding DNA: TGCGCCAGCAGCTCCCATTTTGGTGGCTCCGGGGAGCTGTTTTTT. Translation gives CASSSHFGGSGELFF.

The gene calls are TRBV9 and TRBJ2-1, with a tentative D call TRBD2 (5 bases). CDR1 and CDR2 from the germline V gene are SGDLS and YYNGEE. This CDR3 contains 14 residues. Trimming pared 1 base from V and 8 bases from J, leaving 13 bases between. The CDR3 here is CASSVPGNQDEQFF. The CDR3 region has the DNA TGTGCCAGCAGCGTACCGGGGAACCAAGATGAGCAGTTCTTC.

This rearrangement joins TRBV7-2 to TRBJ1-1, with D hard to call. The ends were cut back, 5 bases at V and 6 bases at J, with 13 bases in the middle. Germline V CDR1 and CDR2: SGHTA, FQGNSA. The CDR3 extends over 13 amino acids. CDR3 protein: CASSPEAGAEAFF. The CDR3 coding sequence is TGTGCCAGCAGCCCGGAGGCCGGGGCTGAAGCTTTCTTT.

In its sample, this clonotype was seen many times. The chain links TRBV9 to TRBJ2-3, with TRBD2 matching over 7 bases. The CDR3 covers 15 residues. The germline V gene has CDR1 SGDLS and CDR2 YYNGEE. V gave up 5 bases and J gave up 1 base; unmatched junction bases: 7. The CDR3 DNA follows: TGTGCCAGCAGACGGGGGGTCAGGGGCACAGATACGCAGTATTTT. It is translated as CASRRGVRGTDTQYF.

This clonotype has a count of ten or more. V is TRBV4-1 and J is TRBJ2-3; 10 bases match TRBD2. Germline trimming cut 4 bases from V and 2 bases from J; bases unmatched to any gene: 9. The CDR3 is 17 residues long. Germline CDR1 MGHRA, CDR2 YSYEKL. CDR3 amino acids: CASSPPGLAGVTDTQYF. The CDR3, as DNA: TGCGCCAGCAGCCCCCCCGGGCTAGCGGGGGTCACAGATACGCAGTATTTT.

This clonotype was found a few times. The chain employs TRBV28 and TRBJ1-2; the D is unclear. This CDR3 has 13 amino acids. Trimming shortened V by 4 bases and J by 5 bases, and 11 bases separated the two germline ends. Germline V gives CDR1 MDHEN, CDR2 SYDVKM. This CDR3 reads CASSSTISYGYTF. The CDR3, as DNA: TGTGCCAGCAGTTCGACTATCTCATATGGCTACACCTTC.

The rearrangement links TRBV5-1 to TRBJ2-5; 7 nucleotides match TRBD1. Unmatched junction bases numbered 5, after V lost 4 bases and J lost 2 bases. Germline CDR1 and CDR2: SGHRS and YFSETQ. The CDR3 extends over 14 amino acids. The CDR3 coding sequence is TGCGCCAGCAGCGGGGGACAGCCTCAAGAGACCCAGTACTTC. Protein sequence: CASSGGQPQETQYF.

This clonotype was seen more than once but under ten times. The V gene is TRBV6-6, the J gene TRBJ1-2; TRBD1 is a possible D gene (5 bases). V was shortened by 8 bases and J by 6 bases, with 19 bases between the two germline ends. The CDR3 is 14 residues long. Germline V lookup: CDR1 MNHNY, CDR2 SVGAGI (reference sequence). The CDR3 nucleotides are TGTGCCAGCCGGACACACGGGAGTATTGATGGCTACACCTTC. Its translation: CASRTHGSIDGYTF.

This clonotype was recorded many times. The V call is TRBV5-1, the J call TRBJ2-3; no reliable D call. This CDR3 has 16 residues. Germline V gives CDR1 SGHRS, CDR2 YFSETQ. With 0 bases removed from V and 0 bases from J, the gap between germline ends came to 11 bases. CDR3 nucleotides: TGCGCCAGCAGCTTGGGTCCGGTAAAGAGCACAGATACGCAGTATTTT. Its protein product is CASSLGPVKSTDTQYF. The full variable domain, in which reference TRBV5-1 and TRBJ2-3 provide the parts outside the CDR3, is KAGVTQTPRYLIKTRGQQVTLSCSPISGHRSVSWYQQTPGQGLQFLFEYFSETQRNKGNFPGRFSGRQFSNSRSEMNVSTLELGDSALYLCASSLGPVKSTDTQYFGPGTRLTVL.

V usage is TRBV19 and J usage is TRBJ1-1; no clear D gene. The CDR3 covers 16 residues. Trimming cost V 4 bases and J 2 bases, with 17 bases left between them. The germline CDR1 and CDR2 sequences are LNHDA and SQIVND (reference sequence). CDR3 residues: CASSRGIPDPNTEAFF. The CDR3 DNA follows: TGTGCCAGTAGTAGGGGAATCCCCGACCCAAACACTGAAGCTTTCTTT.

Ten or more counts support this clonotype. The V gene is TRBV5-1, the J gene TRBJ2-7; a possible D gene is TRBD2 (6 bases). The CDR3 extends over 15 amino acids. Germline V CDR1 and CDR2: SGHRS, YFSETQ. V shed 3 bases and J shed 4 bases, with 17 bases lying between them. CDR3 bases: TGCGCCAGCAGCTCTGGCGGGAACCCCCTATACGAGCAGTACTTC. This sequence encodes CASSSGGNPLYEQYF.

The sample holds many counts of this clonotype. The chain is built from TRBV20-1 and TRBJ2-2; D perhaps matches TRBD2 (6 bases). This CDR3 is built from 16 residues. The germline V gene has CDR1 DFQATT and CDR2 SNEGSKA (reference sequence). V was cut by 4 bases and J by 6 bases, with 21 bases left in between. The chain's CDR3 is CSAKSRDSNVPGELFF. As DNA, the CDR3 is TGCAGTGCTAAGAGCCGGGACTCCAACGTTCCCGGGGAGCTGTTTTTT.

The rearrangement joins TRBV13 to TRBJ1-1; D perhaps matches TRBD1 (5 bases). This CDR3 has 15 amino acids. From germline, CDR1 is PRHDT and CDR2 FYEKMQ (reference sequence). V shed 0 bases and J shed 1 base, with 9 bases lying between them. The CDR3 bases are TGTGCCAGCAGCTTAGGGGGACCGGAGAACACTGAAGCTTTCTTT. It codes for CASSLGGPENTEAFF.

Many counts were recorded for this clonotype. The gene calls are TRBV5-1 and TRBJ2-7; no clear D. CDR1 is SGHRS, CDR2 YFSETQ, per germline. Trimming took 0 bases from V and 4 from J, leaving 5 bases between them. The CDR3 covers 12 residues. The CDR3 DNA reads as TGCGCCAGCAGCTTGGACCGATACGAGCAGTACGTC. It translates to CASSLDRYEQYV.

This clonotype was detected ten times or more. V is TRBV5-1 and J is TRBJ1-3; D gene unclear. CDR3 length equals 16 residues. Trimming left V 0 bases short and J 0 bases short, with 10 bases between. Germline V gene lookup returns CDR1 SGHRS and CDR2 YFSETQ. CDR3 bases: TGCGCCAGCAGCTTGGCCCGGGGTCCCTCTGGAAACACCATATATTTT. Its protein product is CASSLARGPSGNTIYF.

This clonotype was seen ten or more times. This sequence joins TRBV2 and TRBJ2-3; D possibly matches TRBD1 or TRBD2 (5 bases each). The V gene's germline CDR1 is SNHLY and CDR2 FYNNEI. Trimming removed 6 bases at V and 5 bases at J, with 24 bases between. This CDR3 contains 17 residues. CDR3 sequence reads: CASSTRPGAAVVDTQYF. Here the CDR3 DNA reads TGTGCCAGCAGCACAAGGCCCGGGGCGGCAGTTGTAGATACGCAGTATTTT.

V and J are TRBV28 and TRBJ2-1; TRBD2 is a possible D gene (6 bases). Per the germline V gene, CDR1 is MDHEN and CDR2 is SYDVKM. CDR3 length: 13 amino acids. Trimming shortened V by 5 bases and J by 9 bases, and 14 bases separated the two germline ends. In DNA form, the CDR3 reads TGTGCCAGCAGTGTCACCCTAGCGTCTGAGCAGTTCTTC. It codes for CASSVTLASEQFF.

At least ten counts were recorded for this clonotype. J is TRBJ1-5 and V is TRBV6-6; weak D call: TRBD1 (6 bases). V lost 8 bases and J lost 0, with 11 bases in between. The CDR3 covers 14 residues. CDR1 is MNHNY and CDR2 is SVGAGI in the germline V gene (reference sequence). Written as DNA, the CDR3 is TGTGCCAGCCTACAGGGATATAGCAATCAGCCCCAGCATTTT. Protein: CASLQGYSNQPQHF.

This clonotype turned up a few times. This chain uses TRBV6-5 with TRBJ2-5, with D perhaps matching TRBD2 (6 bases). The CDR3 is made up of 15 amino acids. Looked up from germline, CDR1 is MNHEY and CDR2 is SVGAGI. With 2 bases removed from V and 5 bases from J, the gap between germline ends came to 15 bases. CDR3 protein: CASSYGGSLWETQYF. CDR3 bases: TGTGCCAGCAGTTACGGGGGGAGTCTGTGGGAGACCCAGTACTTC.

This clonotype was seen a handful of times. The chain employs TRBV7-6 and TRBJ1-4; 9 bases align to TRBD1. Germline V gene sequence: CDR1 SGHVS, CDR2 FNYEAQ. The CDR3 has 16 amino acids. V lost 0 bases, J lost 5 bases, and 4 bases stayed unmatched. DNA for the CDR3: TGTGCCAGCAGCTTAGCTACGGGGACAGGGAATGAAAAACTGTTTTTT. Its translation: CASSLATGTGNEKLFF.